The 9 T cell receptor beta chains listed next were all sequenced from one sample in a study of blood T cells in healthy people across ages. Sample-barcoded 5' priming and a J-beta primer mix drove a second PCR of about 6 to 12 cycles. TCRdb reprocessed the 5' RACE reads with MiXCR, giving one entry per CDR3 protein. The sample has some 880,000 distinct CDR3 sequences, roughly 40% seen once; the top ten hold over 10%. Material: blood. Receptor source: a man younger than 35 in good health.

This clonotype was seen a handful of times. The gene calls are TRBV28 and TRBJ2-1; 13 bases agree with TRBD2. The CDR3 contains 14 residues. From germline, CDR1 is MDHEN and CDR2 SYDVKM. J was trimmed by 9 bases and V by 6 bases; bases with no gene match: 5. CDR3: CASSGLAGVIEQFF. CDR3 sequence (DNA): TGTGCCAGCAGCGGACTAGCGGGGGTTATTGAGCAGTTCTTC.

A note on this clonotype: Since a much larger clone is just one base distant, this may be a read error. In DNA, the CDR3 is TGTGCCAGCAGTTATGGGTCTAGCACCGATGCGCAGTATTTT. This codes for CASSYGSSTDAQYF. This chain links TRBV6-6 with TRBJ2-3; D perhaps matches TRBD2 (5 bases). The V end was cut by 3 bases, the J end by 10 bases, with 17 bases between. Germline V gene lookup returns CDR1 MNHNY and CDR2 SVGAGI (reference sequence). This CDR3 region has 14 residues.

Only a few counts were recorded for this clonotype. The rearrangement links TRBV2 to TRBJ2-5; D may be TRBD1 (5 bases). TRBJ2-7 explains the end of the DNA better; the J call may be wrong. The CDR3 contains 13 residues. Germline V gene sequence: CDR1 SNHLY, CDR2 FYNNEI. CDR3 in DNA: TGTGCCAGCAGTGATTTCCAGGGCGACGAGCAGTACTTC. This encodes CASSDFQGDEQYF.

This clonotype was counted a few times. The chain is built from TRBV28 and TRBJ2-7; 10 positions match TRBD1. The trim removed 2 bases at V and 2 bases at J, leaving 3 bases unmatched. Germline CDR1 MDHEN, CDR2 SYDVKM. This CDR3 is 15 amino acids long. In DNA, the CDR3 is TGTGCCAGCAGTTTACCCGGGACAGGGGCCTACGAGCAGTACTTC. It yields the protein CASSLPGTGAYEQYF.

V is TRBV5-6 and J is TRBJ2-7; D remains ambiguous. Germline CDR1 and CDR2: SGHDT and YYEEEE. The CDR3 runs to 15 residues. V lost 0 bases to trimming and J lost 5 bases, with 15 bases between them. Here the CDR3 DNA reads TGTGCCAGCAGCTTGGCCGGGCCTCTGGACGACGAGCAGTACTTC. It is translated as CASSLAGPLDDEQYF.

The chain is built from TRBV20-1 and TRBJ1-1; TRBD1 agrees at 11 bases. This CDR3 has 14 residues. J was trimmed by 4 bases and V by 4 bases; bases with no gene match: 5. The germline CDR1 and CDR2 sequences are DFQATT and SNEGSKA (reference sequence). DNA of the CDR3: TGCAGTGCTACCAGGACAGGGGGCTTCACTGAAGCTTTCTTT. Translation gives CSATRTGGFTEAFF.

This clonotype has just one count. The rearrangement joins TRBV5-1 to TRBJ2-1; 8 nucleotides line up with TRBD2. Gene TRBJ2-7 matches the end of the DNA better, so the J call may be wrong. Per germline, CDR1 SGHRS and CDR2 YFSETQ. This CDR3 is built from 15 residues. In nucleotides, the CDR3 is TGCGCCAGCAGCCCTAATCTAGCGGGTCACAATGAGCAGTACTTC. Translated, it gives CASSPNLAGHNEQYF.

This clonotype was found many times. V usage is TRBV20-1 and J usage is TRBJ2-5; D not certain. The ends were cut back, 5 bases at V and 2 bases at J, with 12 bases in the middle. Germline CDR1 DFQATT, CDR2 SNEGSKA (reference sequence). This CDR3 has 13 residues. For the CDR3, the DNA is TGCAGTGCTTCCGACTTAGGGCAAGAGACCCAGTACTTC. As protein: CSASDLGQETQYF.

V is TRBV12-3 or TRBV12-4 and J is TRBJ1-6; no definite D call. The CDR3 loop spans 16 amino acids. Trimming removed 7 bases at V and 7 bases at J, with 20 bases between. DNA for the CDR3: TGTGCCAGCAACAATCCGCGCAGACACGGGAATTCACCCCTCCACTTT. As protein: CASNNPRRHGNSPLHF.